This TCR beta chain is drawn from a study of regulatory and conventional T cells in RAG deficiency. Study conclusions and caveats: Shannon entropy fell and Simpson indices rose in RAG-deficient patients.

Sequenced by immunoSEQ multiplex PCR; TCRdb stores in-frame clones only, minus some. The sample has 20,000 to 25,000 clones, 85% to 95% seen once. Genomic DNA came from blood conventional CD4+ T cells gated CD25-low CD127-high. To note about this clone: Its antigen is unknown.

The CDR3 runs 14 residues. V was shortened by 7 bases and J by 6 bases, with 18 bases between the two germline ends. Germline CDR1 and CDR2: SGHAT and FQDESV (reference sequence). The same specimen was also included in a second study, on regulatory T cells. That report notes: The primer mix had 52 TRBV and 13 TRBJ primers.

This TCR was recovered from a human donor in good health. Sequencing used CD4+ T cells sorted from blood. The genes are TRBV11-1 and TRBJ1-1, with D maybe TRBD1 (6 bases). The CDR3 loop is CASKKGGIASEAFF. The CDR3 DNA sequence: TGTGCCAGCAAGAAGGGGGGGATAGCGTCTGAAGCTTTCTTT.